This is a list of T cell receptor beta chains from one sample in a study of vaccination and CD4 T cells after COVID-19. These TCRs are of unknown antigen specificity. TCRdb re-derived calls from the PCR reads in MiXCR, one entry per CDR3 protein. The sample carries some 18,000 distinct CDR3 sequences, over 40% recorded once. Sequencing was performed on CD4+ T cells from blood, cultured in vitro, taken after SARS-CoV-2 vaccination. The receptors here all came from a human donor who had recovered from COVID-19. CDR3s include the opening cysteine and the closing phenylalanine or tryptophan.

v_call,j_call,cdr3_aa
TRBV6-1,TRBJ1-6,CASSARELLHF
TRBV5-1,TRBJ1-2,CASSLVVAGEGYTF
TRBV11-2,TRBJ2-3,CATGTSGVSTDTQYF
TRBV21-1,TRBJ1-5,CASSKKGLGGFNQPQHF
TRBV24-1,TRBJ2-3,CATSAPRPQGAHTDTQYF
TRBV6-1,TRBJ2-1,CASEQGSPYNEQFF
TRBV7-9,TRBJ1-5,CASSPSGQGNQPQHF
TRBV20-1,TRBJ1-1,CSARVRQGILNTEAFF
TRBV6-1,TRBJ1-3,CASSGLLGTSGNTIYF
TRBV5-4,TRBJ1-1,CASIRQGGEFKEAFF
TRBV27,TRBJ1-1,CASSKQGSAEAFF
TRBV19,TRBJ1-1,CASSIVTGNTEAFF
TRBV28,TRBJ1-5,CASSLLNQPQHF
TRBV20-1,TRBJ1-1,CSARDPSDFLHSTFF
TRBV10-3,TRBJ1-1,CAISSDRVNTEAFF
TRBV5-1,TRBJ2-1,CASSAPSGGPNEQFF
TRBV20-1,TRBJ1-5,CSARVGTHSESNQPQHF
TRBV7-9,TRBJ1-3,CASSLAPGEGNTIYF
TRBV12-3/TRBV12-4,TRBJ2-7,CASSLVGGGQGHF
TRBV6-2/TRBV6-3,TRBJ2-5,CASSYSGGYQETQYF
TRBV6-1,TRBJ1-2,CASSVDGNYGYTF
TRBV4-2,TRBJ2-3,CASSPGPVGADTQYF
TRBV2,TRBJ2-5,CASRLMTGGRETQYF
TRBV25-1,TRBJ1-1,CASMQSGSNTEAFF
TRBV20-1,TRBJ2-5,CSARERLTNQETQYF
TRBV28,TRBJ1-2,CASSPNQGAQFGYTF
TRBV20-1,TRBJ1-1,CSARGGGGGVTEAFF
TRBV7-9,TRBJ2-7,CASKAPLGDSYEQYF
TRBV28,TRBJ2-7,CASSPLGTVTYEQYF
TRBV28,TRBJ1-2,CASSSLPNFPGYTF
TRBV6-5,TRBJ1-2,CASSYSGGSYYGYTF
TRBV7-2,TRBJ1-6,CASRFKAANSPLHF
TRBV24-1,TRBJ2-5,CATSGPGGETQYF
TRBV20-1,TRBJ2-2,CSASLSSGELFF
TRBV2,TRBJ1-6,CASRRDNSPLHF
TRBV25-1,TRBJ2-2,CASSDPGTDHTGELFF
TRBV28,TRBJ1-3,CASSLGVVGSGNTIYF
TRBV20-1,TRBJ1-1,CSASRVPGDTEAFF
TRBV9,TRBJ2-1,CASSLLQGNEQFF
TRBV20-1,TRBJ2-1,CSARDLRTERNEQFF
TRBV7-6,TRBJ2-1,CASSINSVSYNEQFF
TRBV20-1,TRBJ2-7,CSASLNRDTSKQYF
TRBV2,TRBJ2-5,CASSEVSGRGQGTQYF
TRBV7-2,TRBJ1-2,CASSFRQLNYGYTF
TRBV19,TRBJ1-1,CAGIPGPRGTEAFF
TRBV7-3,TRBJ2-7,CASSPNPGTGGSYEQYF
TRBV20-1,TRBJ1-6,CSATNSGFSSYNSPLHF
TRBV30,TRBJ1-5,CAWSVPGPNQPQHF